This TCR beta chain was captured in a study of blood T cells in healthy people across ages. Whole-study results and caveats: Across the age range, TCR beta diversity per million T cells fell in a roughly linear way.

The people who gave samples were healthy Caucasians from Russia, aged roughly 6 to 100. Researchers report isolating at least 6 million PBMCs per sample. Trimming pared 5 bases from V and 7 bases from J, leaving 17 bases between. CDR1 and CDR2 from the germline V gene are SQVTM and ANQGSEA. The CDR3 contains 14 residues. Using a J-beta primer mix together with a sample-barcoded 5' primer, a second PCR was run for 7 to 11 cycles. All cDNA molecules were each tagged by a template-switch adaptor with 12 random nucleotides. TCRdb itself ran the 5' RACE reads through MiXCR, one entry per CDR3 protein. The sample contains 1.5 million or so distinct CDR3 sequences, around 42% of which appear only once. A remark on this clonotype: The target antigen is unknown.

The source material was blood. J is TRBJ1-4 and V is TRBV29-1, with a possible D match to TRBD1 (5 bases). This TCR was sampled from a woman aged 18-29 years in good health. Here the CDR3 DNA reads TGCAGCGTTACAGTGAGACAGCCTGGTGAAAAACTGTTTTTT. Its translation: CSVTVRQPGEKLFF.